The TCR beta chain described here comes from a study of T cells expressing NK-cell markers. Germline CDR1 MGHRA, CDR2 YSYEKL. This CDR3 is built from 18 residues. TCRdb re-called the 5' RACE reads; one entry per CDR3 protein, DNA not given. This table holds some 390,000 distinct CDR3 sequences. Sequencing was performed on blood T cells: a sorted CD56 or NKG2C T cell subset, CD4+ or CD8+ T cells, or bulk PBMC T cells (not recorded which). The TCR originated in a woman between 45 and 60 years old in good health. The rearrangement links TRBV4-1 to TRBJ2-1; checking the TCRdb D call of TRBD2 is not possible without DNA. CDR3 loop: CASSPRSGLAGGSNEQFF.